This T cell receptor (beta chain) came from a study of T cells in Graves' hyperthyroidism and ophthalmopathy. The ends were cut back, 8 bases at V and 4 bases at J, with 11 bases in the middle. The CDR3 runs 12 residues. The germline CDR1 and CDR2 sequences are SGHDN and FVKESK. Amplified regions were TCR beta CDR3 sequences from RNA transcripts. The HTBI primer set drove a first-round RT-PCR of the TCR CDR3. MiXCR, run by TCRdb on the multiplex PCR reads, gives a single entry per CDR3 protein. Of about 640,000 distinct CDR3 sequences listed, less than 25% were seen once; the top ten hold 34%. This TCR was recovered from a man aged 30 to 45 with Graves' ophthalmopathy. The sample consisted of blood. The chain combines TRBV14 with TRBJ1-2; D unresolved. The CDR3 spells CASRGWGYGYTF. CDR3 in DNA: TGTGCCAGCCGAGGGTGGGGCTATGGCTACACCTTC.